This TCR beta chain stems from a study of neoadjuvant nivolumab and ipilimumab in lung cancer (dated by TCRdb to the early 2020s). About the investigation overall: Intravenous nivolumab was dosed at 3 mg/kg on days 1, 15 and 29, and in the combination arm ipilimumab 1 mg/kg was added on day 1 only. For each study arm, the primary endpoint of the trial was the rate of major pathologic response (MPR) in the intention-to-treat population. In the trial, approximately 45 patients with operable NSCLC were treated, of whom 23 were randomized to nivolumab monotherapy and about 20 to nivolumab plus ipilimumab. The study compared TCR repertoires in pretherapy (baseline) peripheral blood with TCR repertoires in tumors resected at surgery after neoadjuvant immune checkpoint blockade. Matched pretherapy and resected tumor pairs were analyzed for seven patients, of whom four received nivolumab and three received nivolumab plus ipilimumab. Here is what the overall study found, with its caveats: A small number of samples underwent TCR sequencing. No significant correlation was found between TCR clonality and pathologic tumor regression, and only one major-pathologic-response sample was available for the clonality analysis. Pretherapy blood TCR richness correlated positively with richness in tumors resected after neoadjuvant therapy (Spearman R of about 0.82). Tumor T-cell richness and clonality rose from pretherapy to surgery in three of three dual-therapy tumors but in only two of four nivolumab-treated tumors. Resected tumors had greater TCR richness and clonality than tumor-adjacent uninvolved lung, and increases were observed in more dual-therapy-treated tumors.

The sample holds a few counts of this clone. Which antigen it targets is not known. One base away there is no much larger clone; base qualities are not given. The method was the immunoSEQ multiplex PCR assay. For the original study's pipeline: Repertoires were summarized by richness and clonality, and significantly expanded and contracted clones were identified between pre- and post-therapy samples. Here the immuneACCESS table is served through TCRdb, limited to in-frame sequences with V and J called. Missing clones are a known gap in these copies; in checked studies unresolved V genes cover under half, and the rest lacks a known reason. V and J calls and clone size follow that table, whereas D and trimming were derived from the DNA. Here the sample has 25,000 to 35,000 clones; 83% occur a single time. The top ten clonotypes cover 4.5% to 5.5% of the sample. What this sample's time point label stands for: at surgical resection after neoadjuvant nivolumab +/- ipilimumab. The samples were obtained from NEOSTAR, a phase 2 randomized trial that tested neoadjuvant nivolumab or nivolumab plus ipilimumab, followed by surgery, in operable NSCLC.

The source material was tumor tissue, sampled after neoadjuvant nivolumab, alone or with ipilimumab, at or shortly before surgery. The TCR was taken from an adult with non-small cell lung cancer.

The DNA is as follows: TGTGCCAGCAGCGTAGCACCAATAAACAACAATGAGCAGTTCTTC. The encoded protein is CASSVAPINNNEQFF. The sequence links TRBV9 to TRBJ2-1; the D gene cannot be resolved reliably. From the germline V gene, CDR1 is SGDLS and CDR2 is YYNGEE. Measured from the cysteine to the phenylalanine, the CDR3 is 15 residues long. The DNA shown is the 45-base CDR3, in frame from base 1. The trim is 0 bases for V and 5 bases for J, with a gap of 12 bases between the germline ends.